Listed here is a single TCR beta chain. What this receptor recognizes is not known. Relative to the germline gene, one junction end is altered; a read error may explain this. The sample is drawn from a study of T cells in tuberculosis (dated by TCRdb to 2016 to 2019). Looking at the study overall: The study combined CD1B tetramers and high-throughput TCR immunosequencing to characterize T cells specific for the mycobacterial lipid antigen glucose monomycolate (GMM). A South African clinical cohort compared IGRA-negative adolescents, IGRA-positive adolescents with latent tuberculosis and adults with active tuberculosis, roughly 9 per group.

At study entry, a tuberculin skin test and the QuantiFERON-TB GOLD In-Tube IGRA were used to screen adolescents for latent tuberculosis infection. Immunosequencing was performed on unsorted cryopreserved PBMC, with around 100,000 T cells per clinical donor covered on average. Eleven high schools in the Worcester region of the Western Cape, South Africa, served as enrollment sites for adolescents aged 12 to 18 years. Approximately 10 adolescents infected with M. tuberculosis and ten uninfected adolescents were chosen and matched for age and sex. Adolescent PBMC were isolated from freshly drawn heparinized blood by density centrifugation and cryopreserved. The research as a whole found: With the diverse GMM-specific repertoire as input, a classifier achieved approximately 90% accuracy (AUROC around 0.88), whereas GEM motif frequencies as input gave approximately 70% accuracy. Smaller NN-distances were partly driven by shorter CDR3-alpha lengths in active tuberculosis patients, and statistical significance was not reached for the TCR-beta difference. Active tuberculosis TCR-alpha repertoires showed smaller mean NN-distances to GMM-specific TCRs than IGRA-negative controls, suggesting clonal expansion of these TCRs. Clinical samples were selected based on the availability of cryopreserved specimens, with adults included as active tuberculosis cases and adolescents included as controls.

The immunoSEQ multiplex PCR assay was used to generate TCR libraries, with TCR-beta and/or TCR-alpha/delta assays applied to each sample. The Illumina high-throughput platform was used to sequence the amplified TCR libraries. The source study handled its data this way. Clustering and dimensionality reduction were performed using pairwise TCRdist distances among GMM-specific receptors from ex vivo sorted or in vitro expanded T cells. Each clinical repertoire was scored by mean NN-distance, the average TCRdist to the nearest 10% of tetramer-positive reference sequences. To compute GEM TCR motif frequency, the fraction of unique TCRs matching known GEM sequences by V/J usage and CDR3 length was calculated. Linear discriminant analysis with leave-one-out cross-validation, implemented in scikit-learn, was used to classify active tuberculosis. TCRdb stores this immuneACCESS table with in-frame sequences only. Part of the clones is absent; in the studies checked, under half of the shortfall reflects unresolved V genes, and no reason is known for the rest. V, J and clone size were drawn from that table, and D and trimming were deduced from the DNA. This sample lists tens of thousands of clones; roughly 92% were detected once. Clones ranked in the top ten supply 2.2% of the sample.

The sample comprised PBMCs. This TCR came from a donor aged 10-30 years with latent tuberculosis or without tuberculosis infection.

DNA sequence: TGCGCGATTTTAGTTCGTCCAGATACGCAGTATTTT. This gives the protein CAILVRPDTQYF. Recombination linked TRBV7-9 to TRBJ2-3; the D gene lacks a confident call. The CDR3 starts with the cysteine, ends with the phenylalanine, and has 12 residues. The entry retains the CDR3 DNA only, 36 bases that are in frame from base 1. The germline V gene (reference sequence) gives CDR1 as SEHNR and CDR2 as FQNEAQ.